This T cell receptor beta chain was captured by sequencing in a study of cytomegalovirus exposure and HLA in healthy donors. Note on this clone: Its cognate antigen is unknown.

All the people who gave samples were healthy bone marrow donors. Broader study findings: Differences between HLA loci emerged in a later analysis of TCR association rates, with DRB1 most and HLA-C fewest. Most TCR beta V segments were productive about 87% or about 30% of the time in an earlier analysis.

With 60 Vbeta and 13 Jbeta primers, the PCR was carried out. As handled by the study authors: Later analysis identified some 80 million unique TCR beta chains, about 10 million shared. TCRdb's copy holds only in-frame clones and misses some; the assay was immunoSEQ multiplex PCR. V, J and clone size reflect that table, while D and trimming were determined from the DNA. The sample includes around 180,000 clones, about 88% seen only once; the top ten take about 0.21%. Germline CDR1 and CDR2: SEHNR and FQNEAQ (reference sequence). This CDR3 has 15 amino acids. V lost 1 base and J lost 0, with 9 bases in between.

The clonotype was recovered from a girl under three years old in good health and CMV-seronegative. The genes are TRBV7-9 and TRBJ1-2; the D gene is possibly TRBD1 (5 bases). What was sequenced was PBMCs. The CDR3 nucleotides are TGTGCCAGCAGCTTAGGGACACCCGCTAACTATGGCTACACCTTC. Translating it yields CASSLGTPANYGYTF.